Listed here are 19 T cell receptor beta chains from one sample, sequenced in a study of blood T cell repertoires in COVID-19. Generated by immunoSEQ multiplex PCR, the TCRdb table keeps only in-frame clones and is missing some. The sample has 110,000 or so clones; about 74% are singletons. The specimen was peripheral blood. The receptors shown here come from a man between 65 and 80 years old with acute or convalescent COVID-19.

The chain recombines TRBV12-3 or TRBV12-4 with TRBJ1-2; 8 bases align to TRBD1. J was trimmed by 7 bases and V by 5 bases; bases with no gene match: 3. This CDR3 region has 12 residues. In nucleotides, the CDR3 is TGTGCCAGCAGTCAGGGGGCGCTTGGCTACACCTTC. Translating gives CASSQGALGYTF.

The chain is built from TRBV7-2 and TRBJ2-7; weak D call: TRBD1 (6 bases). There are 15 residues in the CDR3. Germline V lookup: CDR1 SGHTA, CDR2 FQGNSA. Trimming pared 4 bases from V and 4 bases from J, leaving 17 bases between. Written as DNA, the CDR3 is TGTGCCAGCAGCTCAGTTCCGGGACAACTTTACGAGCAGTACTTC. Translating gives CASSSVPGQLYEQYF.

The chain combines TRBV4-1 with TRBJ1-1, with 8 bases matching TRBD1. CDR1 is MGHRA and CDR2 is YSYEKL in the germline V gene. V dropped 4 bases and J dropped 1; count of bases not matched to a gene: 11. The CDR3 covers 17 residues. CDR3 amino acids: CASSPRQTGAKNTEAFF. The CDR3 nucleotides are TGCGCCAGCAGCCCGCGCCAGACAGGGGCCAAGAACACTGAAGCTTTCTTT.

This sequence joins TRBV20-1 and TRBJ2-5, with TRBD2 matching over 11 bases. The CDR3 runs to 16 residues. With V trimmed by 3 bases and J by 4 bases, 10 bases remained unmatched. Looked up from germline, CDR1 is DFQATT and CDR2 is SNEGSKA (reference sequence). CDR3 loop: CSASSGRAGGVETQYF. CDR3 nucleotide sequence: TGCAGTGCTAGTAGCGGGAGGGCCGGTGGTGTAGAGACCCAGTACTTC.

This chain links TRBV21-1 with TRBJ2-1; the D call TRBD2 from the table was never checked on the DNA. TRBV21-1 is labeled a pseudogene. The CDR3 consists of 16 residues. The CDR3 loop reads CASSKGLAEAYNEQFF. CDR3 coding DNA: TGTGCCAGCAGCAAGGGACTAGCCGAAGCCTACAATGAGCAGTTCTTC.

The chain recombines TRBV27 with TRBJ1-2; tentatively, D is TRBD1 (5 bases). CDR1 and CDR2 from the germline V gene are MNHEY and SMNVEV (reference sequence). V lost 2 bases and J lost 4, with 17 bases in between. The CDR3 totals 16 residues. The CDR3 coding sequence is TGTGCCAGCAGTTTAAACCCCCAGGGTGGCATCTATGGCTACACCTTC. Encoded protein: CASSLNPQGGIYGYTF.

This clone has a single count. The V gene is TRBV3-1 (or the pseudogene TRBV3-2), the J gene TRBJ1-3; possibly TRBD1 for D (6 bases). The CDR3 sequence is 14 residues long. In germline, CDR1 is LGHDT, CDR2 YNNKEL (reference sequence). The germline V and J ends were trimmed by 0 bases and 3 bases, with 6 bases remaining between them. The CDR3 coding sequence is TGTGCCAGCAGCCAAGAAGGGGGTGGAAACACCATATATTTT. Amino acid sequence: CASSQEGGGNTIYF.

J is TRBJ2-7 and V is TRBV11-2; D uncertain. The V end lost 3 bases, the J end lost 7 bases, and 7 bases lay between the germline ends. The CDR3 consists of 11 residues. The germline gives CDR1 SGHAT, CDR2 FQNNGV. CDR3 coding DNA: TGTGCCAGCAGCTTGACCGGGGAGCAGTACTTC. Protein sequence: CASSLTGEQYF.

V gene TRBV5-4 combines with J gene TRBJ2-5; D perhaps matches TRBD1 (6 bases). Germline-derived CDR1 and CDR2 are SGHNT and YYREEE (reference sequence). This CDR3 comprises 15 residues. Trimming left V 2 bases short and J 5 bases short, with 16 bases between. CDR3 residues: CASSFWNRQAETQYF. As DNA, the CDR3 is TGTGCCAGCAGCTTTTGGAATCGACAGGCCGAGACCCAGTACTTC. Looking up the rest from reference TRBV5-4 and TRBJ2-5 gives the full variable domain: ETGVTQSPTHLIKTRGQQVTLRCSSQSGHNTVSWYQQALGQGPQFIFQYYREEENGRGNFPPRFSGLQFPNYSSELNVNALELDDSALYLCASSFWNRQAETQYFGPGTRLLVL.

The rearrangement links TRBV19 to TRBJ1-1, with a possible D match to TRBD1 (5 bases). This CDR3 contains 17 residues. Germline values: CDR1 LNHDA, CDR2 SQIVND (reference sequence). The germline V and J ends were trimmed by 1 base and 1 base, with 16 bases remaining between them. The CDR3 DNA is TGTGCCAGTAGTATAGTTTTCGGGCAGGGCGCGAACACTGAAGCTTTCTTT. Its protein product is CASSIVFGQGANTEAFF. Filled out from reference TRBV19 and TRBJ1-1, the complete variable domain reads DGGITQSPKYLFRKEGQNVTLSCEQNLNHDAMYWYRQDPGQGLRLIYYSQIVNDFQKGDIAEGYSVSREKKESFPLTVTSAQKNPTAFYLCASSIVFGQGANTEAFFGQGTRLTVV.

This clone has only a few counts. V is TRBV28 and J is TRBJ2-5; D perhaps matches TRBD2 (5 bases). CDR3 size: 13 residues. Trimming removed 6 bases from V and 5 bases from J, with 13 bases in between. The germline V gene encodes CDR1 MDHEN and CDR2 SYDVKM. This chain's CDR3 is CASRDGMIETQYF. As DNA, the CDR3 is TGTGCCAGCAGAGACGGGATGATCGAGACCCAGTACTTC.

This clone came up a few times. This chain joins TRBV19 and TRBJ1-5, with D possibly TRBD1 on 5 matching bases. CDR1 LNHDA and CDR2 SQIVND come from the germline V gene (reference sequence). There are 15 residues in the CDR3. V lost 1 base to trimming and J lost 6 bases, with 13 bases between them. The CDR3 bases are TGTGCCAGTAGTATAGGGCCAGCGGGGGGTCAGCCCCAGCATTTT. Amino acids: CASSIGPAGGQPQHF.

The chain carries TRBV4-1 and TRBJ2-2; D is uncertain. Trimming pared 2 bases from V and 2 bases from J, leaving 3 bases between. In germline, CDR1 is MGHRA, CDR2 YSYEKL. The CDR3 covers 13 residues. The DNA for the CDR3 is TGCGCCAGCAGCCAAATAAACACCGGGGAGCTGTTTTTT. Translation: CASSQINTGELFF.

This sequence joins TRBV29-1 and TRBJ2-7; 8 bases fit TRBD2. The CDR3 has 13 amino acids. In germline, CDR1 is SQVTM, CDR2 ANQGSEA. V shed 7 bases, J shed 2 bases, and the junction held 7 bases outside the gene matches. CDR3 amino acids: CSALAGLAYEQYF. In nucleotides, the CDR3 is TGCAGCGCCCTGGCGGGACTAGCCTACGAGCAGTACTTC.

The genes are TRBV9 and TRBJ2-2; no firm D call. V was shortened by 0 bases and J by 5 bases, with 5 bases between the two germline ends. Germline CDR1 reads SGDLS; CDR2 reads YYNGEE. This CDR3 comprises 13 residues. CDR3 in amino acids: CASSVVETGELFF. In nucleotides, the CDR3 is TGTGCCAGCAGCGTAGTAGAGACCGGGGAGCTGTTTTTT.

This rearrangement joins TRBV2 to TRBJ2-1, with 12 bases aligning to TRBD1. Per germline, CDR1 SNHLY and CDR2 FYNNEI. The CDR3 has 14 amino acids. After removal of 7 bases from V and 8 bases from J, the junction contained 6 bases not matched to a gene. The CDR3 DNA reads as TGTGCCAGCAAGCCGGGACAGGGGGCCCATGAGCAGTTCTTC. Translation: CASKPGQGAHEQFF. Filled out from reference TRBV2 and TRBJ2-1, the complete variable domain reads EPEVTQTPSHQVTQMGQEVILRCVPISNHLYFYWYRQILGQKVEFLVSFYNNEISEKSEIFDDQFSVERPDGSNFTLKIRSTKLEDSAMYFCASKPGQGAHEQFFGPGTRLTVL.

This clone has a single count. This rearrangement joins TRBV5-1 to TRBJ2-5, with 8 nucleotides matching TRBD2. Germline values: CDR1 SGHRS, CDR2 YFSETQ. The trim removed 4 bases at V and 5 bases at J, leaving 7 bases unmatched. This CDR3 comprises 14 residues. Here the CDR3 DNA reads TGCGCCAGCAGCCAGACAGCGGGAGCGGAGACCCAGTACTTC. Translated, it gives CASSQTAGAETQYF.

This chain links TRBV5-1 with TRBJ2-5, with TRBD2 identical over 16 bases. CDR1 SGHRS and CDR2 YFSETQ come from the germline V gene. The V gene end was trimmed by 4 bases and the J gene end by 5 bases; junction bases not matched to a gene: 14. This CDR3 contains 19 residues. CDR3 nucleotides: TGCGCCAGCAGCCCGGGGACTAGCGGGAGGGTCCTTAGTTCGGAGACCCAGTACTTC. It specifies CASSPGTSGRVLSSETQYF.

This clone was detected many times. This chain joins TRBV19 and TRBJ1-3; D is unresolved. The V and J ends lost 0 bases and 0 bases respectively, with 15 bases between them. CDR1 and CDR2 from the germline V gene are LNHDA and SQIVND (reference sequence). This CDR3 region has 18 residues. CDR3 residues: CASSIEAETGASGNTIYF. The DNA of the CDR3 is TGTGCCAGTAGTATAGAGGCCGAGACGGGTGCCTCTGGAAACACCATATATTTT.